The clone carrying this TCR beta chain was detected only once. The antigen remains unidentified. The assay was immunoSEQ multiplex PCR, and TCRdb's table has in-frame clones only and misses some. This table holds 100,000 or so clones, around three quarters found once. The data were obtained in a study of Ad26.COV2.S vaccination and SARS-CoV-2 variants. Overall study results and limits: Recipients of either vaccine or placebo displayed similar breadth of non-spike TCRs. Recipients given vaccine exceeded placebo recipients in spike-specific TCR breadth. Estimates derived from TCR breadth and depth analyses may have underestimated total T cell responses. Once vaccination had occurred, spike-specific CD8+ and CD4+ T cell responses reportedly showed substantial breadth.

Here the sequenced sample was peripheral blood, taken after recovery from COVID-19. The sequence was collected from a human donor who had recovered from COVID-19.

The CDR3 reads CASSLGTGREYEQYF. The CDR3 coding sequence is TGCGCCAGCAGCTTGGGGACGGGGAGAGAATACGAGCAGTACTTC. This sequence joins TRBV5-1 and TRBJ2-7; tentative D call: TRBD2 (5 bases). The CDR3 consists of 15 residues. V lost 0 bases to trimming and J lost 4 bases, with 14 bases between them. Germline CDR1 is SGHRS and CDR2 is YFSETQ.